Listed below are T cell receptor beta chains from one sample, sequenced in a study of beta chain features in type 1 diabetes. Using immunoSEQ multiplex PCR, the repertoire was profiled, and TCRdb retains in-frame clones only, with some absent. The sample records under 800,000 clones, roughly a sixth being singletons. The sample taken for sequencing was naive CD4+ T cells from blood. The receptors derive from a man between 18 and 29 years old in good health. Each CDR3 is given with its conserved first and last residue. Each record gives: clone size, J gene, D gene, V gene, CDR3 protein, CDR3 DNA. A D gene is named only where the DNA matches it firmly. Size values are once, few and many counts, or a class for expanded clones, and some rows have none.

.	TRBJ2-6	.	TRBV5-6	CASSLMGLNSGANVLTF	TGTGCCAGCAGCTTGATGGGGTTGAACTCTGGGGCCAACGTCCTGACTTTC
.	TRBJ2-6	.	TRBV9	CASSVGQGSGANVLTF	TGTGCCAGCAGCGTAGGTCAGGGCTCTGGGGCCAACGTCCTGACTTTC
few	TRBJ2-7	.	TRBV4-3	CASSQDRIYEQYF	TGCGCCAGCAGCCAAGATCGAATTTACGAGCAGTACTTC
.	TRBJ2-7	.	TRBV9	CASSVEGGPSNEQYF	TGTGCCAGCAGCGTAGAGGGGGGACCCTCGAACGAGCAGTACTTC
few	TRBJ1-4	.	TRBV21-1	CASSKEMDRHEEKLFF	TGTGCCAGCAGCAAGGAGATGGACAGGCACGAGGAAAAACTGTTTTTT
.	TRBJ1-5	.	TRBV27	CASSLKLRPPFSNQPQHF	TGTGCCAGCAGTTTAAAATTGAGGCCCCCTTTTAGCAATCAGCCCCAGCATTTT
few	TRBJ2-7	.	TRBV6-1	CASSENRGKEEQYF	TGTGCCAGCAGTGAAAATAGGGGGAAGGAGGAGCAGTACTTC
.	TRBJ2-1	.	TRBV15	CATSRDLGGKQFF	TGTGCCACCAGCAGAGATCTCGGCGGGAAGCAGTTCTTC
.	TRBJ2-1	TRBD2	TRBV28	CASSPGLAGGPFDNEQFF	TGTGCCAGCAGTCCGGGACTAGCGGGAGGGCCGTTCGACAATGAGCAGTTCTTC
.	TRBJ1-2	TRBD1	TRBV15	CATSRTGESYGYTF	TGTGCCACCAGCAGGACAGGGGAAAGCTATGGCTACACCTTC
once	TRBJ2-1	TRBD2	TRBV27	CASSLGTTLDNEQFF	TGTGCCAGCAGTTTGGGGACTACCTTGGACAATGAGCAGTTCTTC
few	TRBJ2-1	.	TRBV4-2	CASSQVSPSYNEQFF	TGTGCCAGCAGCCAAGTTAGCCCCTCCTACAATGAGCAGTTCTTC
few	TRBJ2-2	TRBD2	TRBV4-3	CASSQARRLAGSTGELFF	TGCGCCAGCAGCCAAGCCCGGCGACTAGCGGGAAGCACCGGGGAGCTGTTTTTT
few	TRBJ1-2	.	TRBV5-4	CASSSTAGTYYGYTF	TGTGCCAGCAGCTCCACGGCAGGGACGTACTATGGCTACACCTTC